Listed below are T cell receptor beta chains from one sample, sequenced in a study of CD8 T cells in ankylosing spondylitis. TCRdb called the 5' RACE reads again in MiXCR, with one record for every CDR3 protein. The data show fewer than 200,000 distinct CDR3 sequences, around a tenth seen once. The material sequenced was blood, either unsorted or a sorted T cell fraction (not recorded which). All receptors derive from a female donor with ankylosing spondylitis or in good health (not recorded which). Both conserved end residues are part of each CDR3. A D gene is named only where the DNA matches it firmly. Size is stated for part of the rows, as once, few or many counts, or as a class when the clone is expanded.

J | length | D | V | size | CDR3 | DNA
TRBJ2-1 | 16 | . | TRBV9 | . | CASTHVLGEVRGEQFF | TGTGCCAGCACCCACGTTTTAGGTGAGGTACGAGGGGAGCAGTTCTTC
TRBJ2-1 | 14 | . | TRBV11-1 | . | CARSPWDFCCEQFF | TGTGCCAGGAGCCCTTGGGACTTCTGCTGTGAGCAGTTCTTC
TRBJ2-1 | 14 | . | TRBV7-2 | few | CASSGSDSDNEQFF | TGTGCCAGCAGTGGCTCGGACTCAGACAATGAGCAGTTCTTC
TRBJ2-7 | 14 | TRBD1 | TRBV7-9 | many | CASSYGTGTYEQYF | TGTGCCAGCAGCTACGGGACAGGGACCTACGAGCAGTACTTC
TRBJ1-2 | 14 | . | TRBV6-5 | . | CASSYSNEERGYTF | TGTGCCAGCAGTTACTCTAACGAGGAGAGAGGCTACACCTTC
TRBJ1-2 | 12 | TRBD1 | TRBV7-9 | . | CASSPGTGASTF | TGTGCCAGCAGCCCCGGGACAGGGGCTAGCACCTTC
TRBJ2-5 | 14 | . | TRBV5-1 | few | CASSLGGLSETQYF | TGCGCCAGCAGCTTGGGGGGGTTATCGGAGACCCAGTACTTC
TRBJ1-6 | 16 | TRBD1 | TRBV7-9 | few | CASSSSVGQANSPLHF | TGTGCCAGCAGTTCATCCGTGGGACAGGCAAATTCACCCCTCCACTTT
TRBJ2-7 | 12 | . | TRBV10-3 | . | CAITDSGYEQYF | TGTGCCATCACCGACAGCGGCTACGAGCAGTACTTC
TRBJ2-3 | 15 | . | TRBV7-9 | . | CASSSSNYPMHTQYF | TGTGCCAGCAGCTCCTCGAATTATCCGATGCATACGCAGTATTTT
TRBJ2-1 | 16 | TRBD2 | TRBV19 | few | CASKTSTSHGYNEQFF | TGTGCCAGCAAGACTAGCACCTCTCACGGCTACAATGAGCAGTTCTTC
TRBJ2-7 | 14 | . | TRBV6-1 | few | CASSQGDRPHEQYF | TGTGCCAGCAGCCAGGGTGATCGTCCCCACGAGCAGTACTTC
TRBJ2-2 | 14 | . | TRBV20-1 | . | CSAGDTLEPGELFF | TGCAGTGCCGGGGACACTTTAGAACCCGGGGAGCTGTTTTTT
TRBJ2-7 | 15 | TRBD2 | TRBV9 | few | CASSVAPRGAYEQYF | TGTGCCAGCAGCGTAGCCCCACGGGGGGCCTACGAGCAGTACTTC
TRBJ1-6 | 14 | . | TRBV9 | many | CASSVGGQGSPLHF | TGTGCCAGCAGCGTAGGTGGCCAGGGTTCACCCCTCCACTTT
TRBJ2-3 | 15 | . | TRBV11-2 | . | CASSPTRGSTDTQYF | TGTGCCAGCAGCCCCACTCGGGGGAGCACAGATACGCAGTATTTT
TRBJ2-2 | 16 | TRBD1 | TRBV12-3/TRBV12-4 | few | CASQIPGGWGAGELFF | TGTGCCAGCCAGATTCCAGGGGGCTGGGGTGCCGGGGAGCTGTTTTTT
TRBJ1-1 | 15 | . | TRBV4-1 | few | CASTPSGFMNTEAFF | TGCGCCAGCACCCCGTCGGGCTTCATGAACACTGAAGCTTTCTTT
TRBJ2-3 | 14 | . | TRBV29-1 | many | CSVDFGPSTDTQYF | TGCAGCGTGGACTTCGGCCCTAGCACAGATACGCAGTATTTT
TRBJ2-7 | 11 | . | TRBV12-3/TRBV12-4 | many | CASSSNYEQYF | TGTGCCAGCAGCTCAAACTACGAGCAGTACTTC
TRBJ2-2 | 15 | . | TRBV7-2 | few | CASIPDRNTGELFFF | .
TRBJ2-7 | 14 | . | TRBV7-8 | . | CASSLKGGGYEQYF | TGTGCCAGCAGCTTAAAGGGAGGAGGTTACGAGCAGTACTTC
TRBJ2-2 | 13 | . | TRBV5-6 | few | CASSLGRAGELFF | TGTGCCAGCAGCTTGGGCAGGGCCGGGGAGCTGTTTTTT
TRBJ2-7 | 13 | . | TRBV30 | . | CAWNTGPSYEQYF | TGTGCCTGGAACACGGGTCCCTCCTACGAGCAGTACTTC
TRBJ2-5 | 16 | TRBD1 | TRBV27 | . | CASQTGTGGFRETQYF | TGTGCCAGCCAGACGGGGACAGGGGGCTTCCGAGAGACCCAGTACTTC
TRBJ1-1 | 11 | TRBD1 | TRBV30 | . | CAWSPGGFAFF | TGTGCCTGGAGCCCAGGGGGATTTGCTTTCTTT
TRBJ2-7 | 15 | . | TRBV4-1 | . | CASSQERGSGYEQYF | TGCGCCAGCAGCCAAGAAAGGGGGTCGGGCTACGAGCAGTACTTC
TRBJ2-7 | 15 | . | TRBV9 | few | CASSAASGRSYEQYF | TGTGCCAGCAGCGCCGCTTCGGGCCGGTCCTACGAGCAGTACTTC
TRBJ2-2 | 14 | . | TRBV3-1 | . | CASSLRTRGGELFF | TGTGCCAGCAGCCTGCGGACCCGGGGCGGGGAGCTGTTTTTT
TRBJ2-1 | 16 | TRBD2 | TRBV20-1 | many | CSARDRTSPIDNEQFF | TGCAGTGCTAGAGACCGGACTAGCCCTATCGACAATGAGCAGTTCTTC
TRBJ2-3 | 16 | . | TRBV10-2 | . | CASKGKGQKSTDTQYF | TGCGCCAGCAAGGGTAAAGGGCAGAAGAGCACAGATACGCAGTATTTT
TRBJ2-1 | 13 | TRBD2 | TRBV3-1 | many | CASSLTSVGEQFF | TGTGCCAGCAGCCTAACTAGCGTTGGAGAGCAGTTCTTC
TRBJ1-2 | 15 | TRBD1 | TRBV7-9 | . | CASSSTGQHNYGYTF | TGTGCCAGCAGCTCTACGGGACAGCATAACTATGGCTACACCTTC
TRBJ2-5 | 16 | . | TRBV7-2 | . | CASSLVPGENQETQYF | TGTGCCAGCAGCTTAGTCCCGGGGGAGAACCAAGAGACCCAGTACTTC
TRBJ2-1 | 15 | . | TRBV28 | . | CASHWGESAYNEQFF | TGTGCCAGCCATTGGGGGGAGAGCGCCTACAATGAGCAGTTCTTC
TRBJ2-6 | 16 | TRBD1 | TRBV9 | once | CASSRDRMAGANVLTF | TGTGCCAGCAGTCGGGACAGAATGGCTGGGGCCAACGTCCTGACTTTC
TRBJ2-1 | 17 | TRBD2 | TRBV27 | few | CASSFITGLAEYNEQFF | TGTGCCAGCAGTTTCATAACGGGACTAGCGGAGTACAATGAGCAGTTCTTC